What follows are 27 T cell receptor beta chains derived from one specimen sequenced in a study of blood T cell repertoires in COVID-19. Only in-frame clones appear in the TCRdb table, and some are missing; sequencing was by immunoSEQ multiplex PCR. The table has 130,000 to 150,000 clones, over 80% seen once. The sequenced material came from peripheral blood. These receptors came from a man over 45 who had recovered from COVID-19.

This sequence joins TRBV6-1 and TRBJ2-1, with D possibly being TRBD1 (6 bases). The CDR3 is 17 amino acids. Germline V gene lookup returns CDR1 MNHNS and CDR2 SASEGT. Trimming left V 4 bases short and J 8 bases short, with 24 bases between. The CDR3 region has the DNA TGTGCCAGCAGTGGTGAACGCCGGGACAACCTACTCGATGAGCAGTTCTTC. This gives the protein CASSGERRDNLLDEQFF.

This chain connects TRBV11-2 to TRBJ1-5; D is undetermined. Trimming cost V 5 bases and J 0 bases, with 5 bases left between them. Germline V gene data show CDR1 as SGHAT and CDR2 as FQNNGV. The CDR3 extends over 13 amino acids. The CDR3 loop reads CASSAGSNQPQHF. In DNA, the CDR3 is TGTGCCAGCAGCGCGGGTAGCAATCAGCCCCAGCATTTT.

V and J are TRBV5-1 and TRBJ2-7; TRBD2 might be the D (5 bases). The CDR3 has 14 residues. Trimming took 7 bases from V and 2 from J, leaving 16 bases between them. Looked up from germline, CDR1 is SGHRS and CDR2 is YFSETQ. In nucleotides, the CDR3 is TGCGCCAGCTCGAAGAACGGGGAGCCCTACGAGCAGTACTTC. This translates into CASSKNGEPYEQYF.

V is TRBV19 and J is TRBJ2-7; D is possibly TRBD1 (6 bases). Trimming removed 7 bases at V and 4 bases at J, with 14 bases between. The length of the CDR3 is 13 residues. Looked up from germline, CDR1 is LNHDA and CDR2 is SQIVND (reference sequence). CDR3 coding DNA: TGTGCCAGTACGGACAGATGGGGGTACGAGCAGTACTTC. Translation: CASTDRWGYEQYF. Drawing the rest from reference TRBV19 and TRBJ2-7, the complete variable domain is DGGITQSPKYLFRKEGQNVTLSCEQNLNHDAMYWYRQDPGQGLRLIYYSQIVNDFQKGDIAEGYSVSREKKESFPLTVTSAQKNPTAFYLCASTDRWGYEQYFGPGTRLTVT.

The count of this clone is one. The CDR3 loop reads CASSLLFSKKSSGYTF. The CDR3 bases are TGTGCCAGCAGCTTACTGTTTTCCAAAAAGTCTAGTGGCTACACCTTC. This sequence joins TRBV13 and TRBJ1-2; D is unclear. The CDR3 sequence is 16 residues long. V was cut by 2 bases and J by 7 bases, with 20 bases left in between. Germline V gene data show CDR1 as PRHDT and CDR2 as FYEKMQ (reference sequence).

The V and J genes are TRBV10-3 and TRBJ2-7; D might be TRBD2 (5 bases). The germline V gene has CDR1 ENHRY and CDR2 SYGVKD. The CDR3 runs to 15 residues. V was trimmed by 5 bases and J by 3 bases, leaving 17 bases between them. The CDR3 sequence: CAISSDRVGGYEQYF. In DNA form, the CDR3 reads TGTGCCATCAGTTCAGACCGGGTAGGAGGCTACGAGCAGTACTTC.

This clone showed up just once. This specimen includes other DNA sequences encoding the same CDR3. The V and J genes are TRBV19 and TRBJ1-2, with 8 positions matching TRBD1. Trimming removed 4 bases from V and 6 bases from J; junction bases left unmatched: 7. The CDR3 has 14 residues. Germline V lookup: CDR1 LNHDA, CDR2 SQIVND (reference sequence). CDR3 nucleotide sequence: TGTGCCAGTAGTAATCAGGGGGCAAGGCATGGCTACACCTTC. This sequence encodes CASSNQGARHGYTF.

V is TRBV12-3 or TRBV12-4 and J is TRBJ1-1; D might be TRBD1 (5 bases). The V end lost 8 bases, the J end lost 5 bases, and 15 bases lay between the germline ends. The CDR3 spans 13 residues. The CDR3 here is CASCGRGGTEAFF. CDR3 DNA sequence: TGTGCCAGCTGTGGTCGGGGGGGGACTGAAGCTTTCTTT.

V is TRBV5-8 and J is TRBJ2-6, with D unclear. The CDR3 extends over 17 amino acids. Germline V gene lookup returns CDR1 SGHTS and CDR2 YDEGEE. The ends were cut back, 5 bases at V and 0 bases at J, with 15 bases in the middle. CDR3 in DNA: TGTGCCAGCAGGAAGCAAGGTTGGAGCTCTGGGGCCAACGTCCTGACTTTC. Translation: CASRKQGWSSGANVLTF.

This clone was seen once. The rearrangement links TRBV10-3 to TRBJ2-4; D might be TRBD2 (5 bases). CDR1 is ENHRY and CDR2 is SYGVKD in the germline V gene. Trimming cost V 10 bases and J 8 bases, with 18 bases left between them. The CDR3 contains 13 residues. The CDR3: CATRTAEMDIQYF. CDR3 nucleotides: TGTGCCACCCGGACTGCGGAGATGGACATTCAGTACTTC.

The rearrangement links TRBV19 to TRBJ1-2; 7 bases fit TRBD1. With V trimmed by 1 base and J by 8 bases, 10 bases remained unmatched. This CDR3 has 15 residues. The germline V gene has CDR1 LNHDA and CDR2 SQIVND (reference sequence). CDR3 sequence (DNA): TGTGCCAGTAGTATAGGGGACAGAGCAGTGGGAGGCTACACCTTC. This codes for CASSIGDRAVGGYTF. The full variable domain, its missing parts supplied by reference TRBV19 and TRBJ1-2, is DGGITQSPKYLFRKEGQNVTLSCEQNLNHDAMYWYRQDPGQGLRLIYYSQIVNDFQKGDIAEGYSVSREKKESFPLTVTSAQKNPTAFYLCASSIGDRAVGGYTFGSGTRLTVV.

V is TRBV6-5 and J is TRBJ2-2; a weak D match, TRBD2 (6 bases). V was pared by 11 bases and J by 5 bases, with 15 bases between. CDR1 is MNHEY and CDR2 is SVGAGI in the germline V gene. This CDR3 region has 13 residues. The CDR3 DNA reads TGTGCCGGATCCTTGGAGGGAACCGGGGAGCTGTTTTTT. It codes for CAGSLEGTGELFF.

The chain combines TRBV11-1 with TRBJ2-1, with 7 bases fitting TRBD2. The CDR3 runs 15 residues. V shed 4 bases, J shed 8 bases, and the junction held 11 bases outside the gene matches. Germline V gene data show CDR1 as SGHAT and CDR2 as FQDESV (reference sequence). CDR3 loop: CASSSAGLEGDEQFF. Written as DNA, the CDR3 is TGTGCCAGCAGCTCGGCCGGACTAGAAGGAGATGAGCAGTTCTTC.

CDR3 DNA: TGTGCCAGCAGTTACTCGGCTAGCGGACTTTCCTACAATGAGCAGTTCTTC. Protein sequence: CASSYSASGLSYNEQFF. The chain recombines TRBV6-2 or TRBV6-3 with TRBJ2-1, with 7 nucleotides matching TRBD2. The J segment lost 1 base and the V segment lost 0 bases, leaving 6 bases of the junction unmatched. Germline CDR1 MNHEY, CDR2 SVGEGT. There are 17 residues in the CDR3.

There are a few counts of this clone. The chain uses TRBV5-1 and TRBJ2-6; a possible D gene is TRBD2 (7 bases). This CDR3 region has 16 residues. Germline V lookup: CDR1 SGHRS, CDR2 YFSETQ. Trimming removed 4 bases at V and 2 bases at J, with 13 bases between. CDR3 region: CASSLGGAAGANVLTF. DNA for the CDR3: TGCGCCAGCAGCCTAGGGGGGGCTGCTGGGGCCAACGTCCTGACTTTC.

The chain joins TRBV19 to TRBJ1-5; TRBD1 matches at 10 bases. CDR1 and CDR2 from the germline V gene are LNHDA and SQIVND (reference sequence). Trimming at V came to 11 bases and at J to 1 base, leaving 20 bases not matched to a gene. The CDR3 is 19 amino acids. This CDR3 is CASQPGTGDPRGSNQPQHF. The DNA for the CDR3 is TGTGCCTCGCAGCCCGGGACAGGGGACCCCCGGGGCAGCAATCAGCCCCAGCATTTT.

CDR3 region: CASSRTDREKMNTEAFF. CDR3 DNA: TGCGCCAGCAGTCGGACGGACAGGGAAAAAATGAACACTGAAGCTTTCTTT. The chain has TRBV23-1 and TRBJ1-1, with 8 bases identical to TRBD1. TRBV23-1 is annotated as an ORF whose role is uncertain. The CDR3 consists of 17 residues. V gave up 4 bases and J gave up 0 bases; unmatched junction bases: 10.

The genes are TRBV9 and TRBJ2-7; possibly TRBD2 for D (6 bases). CDR1 is SGDLS, CDR2 YYNGEE, per germline. Trimming removed 4 bases from V and 2 bases from J, with 10 bases in between. There are 13 residues in the CDR3. CDR3 sequence reads: CASSSGEAYEQYF. The CDR3 bases are TGTGCCAGCAGCTCCGGGGAGGCCTACGAGCAGTACTTC. The full variable domain, completed using reference TRBV9 and TRBJ2-7, is DSGVTQTPKHLITATGQRVTLRCSPRSGDLSVYWYQQSLDQGLQFLIQYYNGEERAKGNILERFSAQQFPDLHSELNLSSLELGDSALYFCASSSGEAYEQYFGPGTRLTVT.

The chain has TRBV4-3 and TRBJ1-4, with D possibly matching TRBD1 (5 bases). CDR1 is LGHNA and CDR2 is YSLEER in the germline V gene. Trimming removed 0 bases at V and 7 bases at J, with 12 bases between. This CDR3 contains 15 residues. CDR3 bases: TGCGCCAGCAGCCAAGATTGGGGGGAGGGTGAAAAACTGTTTTTT. Its translation: CASSQDWGEGEKLFF.

The chain employs TRBV11-2 and TRBJ2-7, with 8 bases identical to TRBD1. CDR1 SGHAT and CDR2 FQNNGV come from the germline V gene. V was pared by 5 bases and J by 6 bases, with 9 bases of the junction left unmatched. The CDR3 covers 14 residues. CDR3: CASSPRTGWGEQYF. Here the CDR3 DNA reads TGTGCCAGCAGCCCCAGGACAGGGTGGGGCGAGCAGTACTTC.

The rearrangement joins TRBV5-5 to TRBJ1-4, with D possibly TRBD1 on 5 matching bases. There are 16 residues in the CDR3. Germline CDR1 reads SGHKS; CDR2 reads YYEKEE (reference sequence). V was cut by 0 bases and J by 8 bases, with 17 bases left in between. The CDR3 DNA is TGTGCCAGCAGCTTGGGCGCGGGCAGCGGGGGGGAAAAACTGTTTTTT. The encoded protein is CASSLGAGSGGEKLFF.

The chain combines TRBV2 with TRBJ2-5; possible D gene TRBD1, 7 bases. V lost 10 bases to trimming and J lost 5 bases, with 17 bases between them. The germline CDR1 and CDR2 sequences are SNHLY and FYNNEI. The CDR3 contains 13 residues. CDR3 coding DNA: TGTGCCACCCACAGGGGACTCGGGGAGACCCAGTACTTC. The encoded protein is CATHRGLGETQYF.

The chain combines TRBV6-2 or TRBV6-3 with TRBJ1-2; 8 positions agree with TRBD1. CDR1 and CDR2 (germline): MNHEY, SVGEGT. The CDR3 has 15 residues. J lost 8 bases, V lost 4 bases, and 12 bases had no gene match. The CDR3 sequence is CASSSRGQGLIGYTF. CDR3 DNA: TGTGCCAGCAGTTCCCGAGGACAGGGCCTGATAGGCTACACCTTC.

The J gene is TRBJ2-1, the V gene TRBV18, with TRBD2 matching 8 bases. V was clipped by 3 bases and J by 9 bases; unmatched bases: 10. The CDR3 loop spans 15 amino acids. Germline V gives CDR1 KGHSH, CDR2 LQKENI. The CDR3 region has the DNA TGTGCCAGCTCACCGCCGGGACTAGGGGCCGGTGAGCAGTTCTTC. It translates to CASSPPGLGAGEQFF.

The genes are TRBV3-1 (or the pseudogene TRBV3-2) and TRBJ1-4, with 11 bases lining up with TRBD1. V was clipped by 5 bases and J by 11 bases; unmatched bases: 13. Germline lookup yields CDR1 LGHDT and CDR2 YNNKEL (reference sequence). The CDR3 is made up of 16 amino acids. The CDR3 DNA reads as TGTGCCAGCAGCGCCCGGACAGGGGGCGCCGGGGTGAAACTGTTTTTT. It is translated as CASSARTGGAGVKLFF.

V is TRBV7-8 and J is TRBJ1-6; D gene uncertain. The CDR3 sequence is 17 residues long. Trimming stripped 5 bases from V and 8 bases from J, with 22 bases between. CDR1 is SGHVS and CDR2 is FQNEAQ in the germline V gene. CDR3 sequence: CASSNGGPHRLDSPLHF. The CDR3 bases are TGTGCCAGCAGCAACGGCGGGCCACACCGCCTCGATTCACCCCTCCACTTT.

The V gene is TRBV6-1, the J gene TRBJ1-4; no firm D call. Trimming shortened V by 2 bases and J by 7 bases, and 14 bases separated the two germline ends. Germline-derived CDR1 and CDR2 are MNHNS and SASEGT. This CDR3 is 15 amino acids long. The DNA of the CDR3 is TGTGCCAGCAGTGAAAGGTACGGGGAGGCTGAAAAACTGTTTTTT. It specifies CASSERYGEAEKLFF.